The 25 T cell receptor beta chains below were found in one sample sequenced in a study of memory CD4+ T cells and cytomegalovirus serostatus. Single viable CD3+CD4+CD8-CD45RO+ cells were sorted as the memory CD4+ T cells. Produced via immunoSEQ multiplex PCR; TCRdb's table is partial and in-frame only. The sample has 80,000 to 100,000 clones; roughly 80% are singletons. The sample comprised memory CD4+ T cells from blood. These receptor sequences come from an adult in good health and CMV-seropositive.

The chain carries TRBV11-3 and TRBJ2-1; possibly TRBD1 for D (6 bases). CDR1 SGHNT and CDR2 YENEEA come from the germline V gene. With 6 bases removed from V and 6 bases from J, the gap between germline ends came to 12 bases. This CDR3 is built from 13 residues. CDR3 in DNA: TGTGCCAGCAGTGGGGGCTCCGGCAATGAGCAGTTCTTC. This sequence encodes CASSGGSGNEQFF.

This clone has a single count. This sequence joins TRBV9 and TRBJ2-1; possible D gene TRBD2, 6 bases. Trimming took 2 bases from V and 8 from J, leaving 14 bases between them. CDR1 is SGDLS, CDR2 YYNGEE, per germline. The CDR3 covers 14 residues. In nucleotides, the CDR3 is TGTGCCAGCAGCGTGGGGCCAAAGCGGGATGAGCAGTTCTTC. It yields the protein CASSVGPKRDEQFF.

The chain uses TRBV7-9 and TRBJ1-4; D uncertain. Germline V lookup: CDR1 SEHNR, CDR2 FQNEAQ (reference sequence). The germline V and J ends were trimmed by 5 bases and 4 bases, with 14 bases remaining between them. This CDR3 is built from 15 residues. In nucleotides, the CDR3 is TGTGCCAGCAGCACCGGACGGACTCTTAATGAAAAACTGTTTTTT. Translation: CASSTGRTLNEKLFF.

The chain joins TRBV4-2 to TRBJ2-1, with 7 bases lining up with TRBD2. Germline CDR1 LGHNA, CDR2 YNFKEQ. This CDR3 contains 15 residues. V shed 5 bases and J 8 bases; nucleotides not matched to a gene: 12. For the CDR3, the DNA is TGTGCCAGCAGCTTGCTGGTGTCAGGGAGGGATGAGCAGTTCTTC. Residues: CASSLLVSGRDEQFF.

The J gene is TRBJ2-5, the V gene TRBV7-2; possible D gene TRBD1, 6 bases. CDR1 is SGHTA and CDR2 is FQGNSA in the germline V gene. The V and J ends lost 2 bases and 2 bases respectively, with 9 bases between them. The CDR3 is 14 residues long. For the CDR3, the DNA is TGTGCCAGCAGCTTAATGAGGGGGCAAGAGACCCAGTACTTC. Its protein is CASSLMRGQETQYF.

This chain links TRBV7-2 with TRBJ2-3; D uncertain. The CDR3 length is 15 residues. Germline CDR1 reads SGHTA; CDR2 reads FQGNSA. Trimming cost V 0 bases and J 1 base, with 8 bases left between them. For the CDR3, the DNA is TGTGCCAGCAGCTTAGCCCCCATCGGCACAGATACGCAGTATTTT. This gives the protein CASSLAPIGTDTQYF.

J is TRBJ2-3 and V is TRBV7-2; D may be TRBD2 (6 bases). CDR1 SGHTA and CDR2 FQGNSA come from the germline V gene. The CDR3 has 13 residues. The ends were cut back, 0 bases at V and 5 bases at J, with 6 bases in the middle. CDR3 bases: TGTGCCAGCAGCTTAGCGGGGGGAGATACGCAGTATTTT. Amino acids: CASSLAGGDTQYF.

DNA of the CDR3: TGTGCCAGCAGTGAACAAGGGGGTGGTGGAAACACCATATATTTT. It is translated as CASSEQGGGGNTIYF. The chain uses TRBV6-1 and TRBJ1-3, with TRBD1 as a possible D gene (6 bases). This CDR3 contains 15 residues. Trimming took 2 bases from V and 3 from J, leaving 11 bases between them. Germline V gene sequence: CDR1 MNHNS, CDR2 SASEGT.

V usage is TRBV28 and J usage is TRBJ2-7; maybe TRBD1 (5 bases). Germline CDR1 is MDHEN and CDR2 is SYDVKM. CDR3 length equals 13 residues. Trimming cost V 3 bases and J 2 bases, with 8 bases left between them. In DNA form, the CDR3 reads TGTGCCAGCAGTTTTCCAGGGCCCTACGAGCAGTACTTC. Translated, it gives CASSFPGPYEQYF. The entire variable domain, with the rest obtained from reference TRBV28 and TRBJ2-7, is as follows: DVKVTQSSRYLVKRTGEKVFLECVQDMDHENMFWYRQDPGLGLRLIYFSYDVKMKEKGDIPEGYSVSREKKERFSLILESASTNQTSMYLCASSFPGPYEQYFGPGTRLTVT.

The chain is built from TRBV6-5 and TRBJ1-1; D remains unclear. The CDR3 runs to 14 residues. Germline V gene sequence: CDR1 MNHEY, CDR2 SVGAGI. The V and J ends lost 2 bases and 3 bases respectively, with 10 bases between them. CDR3 DNA: TGTGCCAGCAGTTACAAGGAGGGTTACACTGAAGCTTTCTTT. This encodes CASSYKEGYTEAFF.

The chain uses TRBV28 and TRBJ2-7; D perhaps matches TRBD2 (6 bases). V was pared by 4 bases and J by 3 bases, with 16 bases between. Germline V CDR1 and CDR2: MDHEN, SYDVKM. CDR3 length equals 15 residues. The CDR3 reads CASSYSGDGGYEQYF. The CDR3 region has the DNA TGTGCCAGCAGTTATTCGGGGGATGGGGGCTACGAGCAGTACTTC.

This clone was picked up a small number of times. V gene TRBV29-1 combines with J gene TRBJ1-5; perhaps TRBD1 as D (6 bases). Looked up from germline, CDR1 is SQVTM and CDR2 is ANQGSEA. The V and J ends lost 4 bases and 2 bases respectively, with 12 bases between them. The CDR3 consists of 14 residues. The CDR3 bases are TGCAGCGTTGGGATAGGGGGACGCAATCAGCCCCAGCATTTT. Translated, it gives CSVGIGGRNQPQHF.

The V gene is TRBV27, the J gene TRBJ2-2; D is tentatively TRBD1 or TRBD2 (6 bases each). CDR3 length: 17 amino acids. V shed 5 bases and J shed 7 bases, with 23 bases lying between them. Germline-derived CDR1 and CDR2 are MNHEY and SMNVEV (reference sequence). CDR3 DNA: TGTGCCAGCAGTCCCCGGAGGGGGGTTGGTTTGGGCGGGGAGCTGTTTTTT. This encodes CASSPRRGVGLGGELFF.

The CDR3 region has the DNA TGTGCCAGCAGCCTGGGGAGGAGCGGGAGGCACCAAGAGACCCAGTACTTC. The encoded protein is CASSLGRSGRHQETQYF. V usage is TRBV14 and J usage is TRBJ2-5; 9 bases match TRBD2. CDR1 is SGHDN, CDR2 FVKESK, per germline. J gave up 0 bases and V 4 bases, and 9 bases lay outside the gene matches. The CDR3 is 17 amino acids.

The genes are TRBV29-1 and TRBJ2-1; D could derive from TRBD1 or TRBD2 (5 bases each). Per germline, CDR1 SQVTM and CDR2 ANQGSEA. CDR3 size: 13 residues. The germline V and J ends were trimmed by 4 bases and 4 bases, with 11 bases remaining between them. The CDR3 region has the DNA TGCAGCGTTGCGGGGCTCGTTTACAATGAGCAGTTCTTC. Translating it yields CSVAGLVYNEQFF.

Turning to this clone: Other DNA sequences in this sample translate to the same CDR3. CDR3 sequence reads: CASSPRQGGTGELFF. Written as DNA, the CDR3 is TGTGCCAGCTCACCGCGACAGGGGGGCACCGGGGAGCTGTTTTTT. This rearrangement joins TRBV18 to TRBJ2-2; TRBD1 agrees at 9 bases. This CDR3 has 15 amino acids. Trimming at V came to 3 bases and at J to 4 bases, leaving 3 bases not matched to a gene. CDR1 KGHSH and CDR2 LQKENI come from the germline V gene.

The chain employs TRBV7-2 and TRBJ1-5, with D hard to call. CDR3 size: 15 residues. Per germline, CDR1 SGHTA and CDR2 FQGNSA. The germline V and J ends were trimmed by 1 base and 3 bases, with 10 bases remaining between them. CDR3 sequence reads: CASSLGSQYNQPQHF. The CDR3 nucleotides are TGTGCCAGCAGCTTAGGGTCACAGTACAATCAGCCCCAGCATTTT.

This rearrangement joins TRBV28 to TRBJ2-2, with TRBD2 as a possible D gene (5 bases). In germline, CDR1 is MDHEN, CDR2 SYDVKM. V lost 5 bases and J lost 5, with 18 bases in between. The CDR3 sequence is 16 residues long. The CDR3 DNA is TGTGCCAGCAGTCCCCAAGCGGACCTTTGGACCGGGGAGCTGTTTTTT. Its translation is CASSPQADLWTGELFF. Full variable domain (rest looked up from reference TRBV28 and TRBJ2-2): DVKVTQSSRYLVKRTGEKVFLECVQDMDHENMFWYRQDPGLGLRLIYFSYDVKMKEKGDIPEGYSVSREKKERFSLILESASTNQTSMYLCASSPQADLWTGELFFGEGSRLTVL.

The rearrangement uses TRBV7-9 and TRBJ2-3; TRBD1 aligns across 7 bases. Trimming removed 5 bases from V and 6 bases from J; junction bases left unmatched: 2. CDR3 size: 12 residues. Germline CDR1 SEHNR, CDR2 FQNEAQ (reference sequence). CDR3 bases: TGTGCCAGCAGCGAACAGGGGGATACGCAGTATTTT. This codes for CASSEQGDTQYF.

V usage is TRBV7-9 and J usage is TRBJ2-1; 12 nucleotides align to TRBD2. V lost 5 bases and J lost 9; bases outside the gene matches: 5. The germline gives CDR1 SEHNR, CDR2 FQNEAQ (reference sequence). The CDR3 covers 14 residues. This CDR3 is CASSETTSGGEQFF. The DNA for the CDR3 is TGTGCCAGCAGCGAAACGACTAGCGGGGGTGAGCAGTTCTTC.

This clone was recorded only once. Other DNA sequences from this sample encode an identical CDR3 as well. The genes are TRBV6-1 and TRBJ1-5, with D hard to call. V lost 0 bases, J lost 3 bases, and 3 bases lay in between. CDR1 and CDR2 (germline): MNHNS, SASEGT. The CDR3 spans 13 residues. CDR3 sequence (DNA): TGTGCCAGCAGTGAAGCAGACAATCAGCCCCAGCATTTT. Translated, it gives CASSEADNQPQHF.

The chain links TRBV6-5 to TRBJ1-1; D perhaps matches TRBD1 (6 bases). Deletions cut 5 bases from V and 4 bases from J, with 14 bases between. Germline assignment: CDR1 MNHEY and CDR2 SVGAGI. The length of the CDR3 is 14 residues. CDR3 amino acids: CASSAQGSGTEAFF. The CDR3 DNA sequence: TGTGCCAGCAGTGCACAGGGATCCGGCACTGAAGCTTTCTTT.

The chain couples TRBV7-2 to TRBJ2-1, with D uncertain. This CDR3 region has 13 residues. Trimming took off 5 bases at V and 4 bases at J, with 9 bases between the two ends. Germline V gene lookup returns CDR1 SGHTA and CDR2 FQGNSA. The CDR3 sequence: CASSPSSYNEQFF. Here the CDR3 DNA reads TGTGCCAGCAGCCCCTCTAGTTACAATGAGCAGTTCTTC.

The CDR3 loop is CASSRQGTTEAFF. CDR3 in DNA: TGTGCCAGCAGCCGCCAAGGTACCACTGAAGCTTTCTTT. V usage is TRBV14 and J usage is TRBJ1-1; D is undetermined. CDR3 length: 13 amino acids. Germline V gene data show CDR1 as SGHDN and CDR2 as FVKESK. V lost 4 bases and J lost 4, with 10 bases in between.

This chain connects TRBV5-1 to TRBJ1-4, with D possibly being TRBD1 (5 bases). V shed 0 bases and J shed 3 bases, with 12 bases lying between them. CDR1 is SGHRS and CDR2 is YFSETQ in the germline V gene. There are 16 residues in the CDR3. The CDR3 DNA reads TGCGCCAGCAGCTTGGGAGCCCCCAGGGCTAATGAAAAACTGTTTTTT. Translating it yields CASSLGAPRANEKLFF.